Reported below is one T cell receptor beta chain. Deletions cut 1 base from V and 5 bases from J, with 8 bases between. The CDR3 is 13 residues long. The germline V gene has CDR1 MDHEN and CDR2 SYDVKM. Generated by immunoSEQ multiplex PCR, the TCRdb table keeps only in-frame clones and is missing some. The data contain roughly 220,000 clones, 80% of them singletons. These data come from a study of blood T cell repertoires in COVID-19. V usage is TRBV28 and J usage is TRBJ1-1, with a weak D call TRBD1 (6 bases). The TCR originated in a woman in her 70s with acute or convalescent COVID-19. Input material: peripheral blood. The CDR3 nucleotides read TGTGCCAGCAGTTTATTTGGACAGACTGAAGCTTTCTTT. This encodes CASSLFGQTEAFF.